This is a list of T cell receptor beta chains from one sample in a study of cytomegalovirus exposure and HLA in healthy donors. Sequenced by immunoSEQ multiplex PCR; TCRdb stores in-frame clones only, minus some. The sample includes about 160,000 clones, roughly 83% seen only once; the top ten take 0.8% to 1.3%. Sequences were obtained from PBMCs. The receptors shown here come from a man younger than 45 in good health and CMV-seronegative. Both conserved end residues are part of each CDR3. Each record gives: D gene, J gene, clone size, V gene, CDR3 length, CDR3 protein, CDR3 DNA. The D gene is left open where the match is weak. For some rows the clone size is stated as once, few or many, or as a class when expanded; others skip it.

. TRBJ1-5 . TRBV11-1 16 CASSLEGRLPNQPQHF TGTGCCAGCAGCTTAGAAGGCAGGCTACCTAATCAGCCCCAGCATTTT
TRBD1 TRBJ2-7 . TRBV5-4 14 CASSSTGNLYEQYF TGTGCCAGCAGCTCGACAGGGAACCTCTACGAGCAGTACTTC
TRBD1 TRBJ2-7 . TRBV10-1 14 CASKPGQGANEQYF TGCGCCAGCAAGCCGGGACAGGGGGCCAACGAGCAGTACTTC
TRBD2 TRBJ2-1 . TRBV19 15 CASSIDSGSYNEQFF TGTGCCAGTAGTATTGATAGCGGGTCCTACAATGAGCAGTTCTTC
. TRBJ1-5 . TRBV5-3 17 CARSRLSTDYSNQPQHF TGTGCCAGAAGCCGCCTAAGTACCGACTATAGCAATCAGCCCCAGCATTTT
TRBD1 TRBJ1-2 . TRBV7-9 14 CASSQGEYNYGYTF TGTGCCAGCAGCCAGGGGGAGTATAACTATGGCTACACCTTC
. TRBJ2-2 . TRBV27 13 CASSFYTGGELFF TGTGCCAGCAGTTTTTACACGGGCGGGGAGCTGTTTTTT
. TRBJ2-7 . TRBV6-5 13 CASSYLASYEQYF TGTGCCAGCAGTTACCTAGCCTCCTACGAGCAGTACTTC
. TRBJ2-1 few TRBV1 22 CTSSHEPGRRGTHLISPGEQFF TGCACCAGCAGCCACGAACCCGGGAGGCGGGGAACCCACCTTATTTCCCCTGGTGAGCAGTTCTTC
. TRBJ2-3 . TRBV5-5 14 CASSTGLLGDTQYF TGTGCCAGCAGCACGGGACTTCTCGGGGATACGCAGTATTTT
TRBD1 TRBJ2-7 . TRBV9 14 CASSPRTGGDEQYF TGTGCCAGCAGCCCCCGGACAGGAGGTGACGAGCAGTACTTC
. TRBJ2-1 . TRBV5-1 12 CASSELYNEQFF TGCGCCAGCAGCGAGCTTTACAATGAGCAGTTCTTC
TRBD2 TRBJ2-3 . TRBV2 15 CASRETTSGTDTQYF TGTGCCAGCAGAGAAACGACTAGCGGGACAGATACGCAGTATTTT
TRBD2 TRBJ2-3 . TRBV5-5 15 CASKIAGANTDTQYF TGTGCCAGTAAAATAGCGGGGGCCAACACAGATACGCAGTATTTT
TRBD2 TRBJ2-6 . TRBV29-1 18 CSVVSTSGGTSGANVLTF TGCAGCGTTGTCTCGACTAGCGGGGGTACCTCAGGGGCCAACGTCCTGACTTTC
. TRBJ1-6 . TRBV25-1 14 CASRHGQPNSPLHF TGTGCCAGCAGACACGGACAGCCCAATTCACCCCTCCACTTT
. TRBJ2-7 . TRBV6-6 15 CASSFTSVRSYEQYF TGTGCCAGCAGTTTTACCAGCGTCCGCTCCTACGAGCAGTACTTC
TRBD1 TRBJ2-2 . TRBV28 15 CASREGGQDTGELFF TGTGCCAGCAGGGAAGGGGGACAGGACACCGGGGAGCTGTTTTTT
TRBD2 TRBJ2-7 . TRBV5-4 14 CASSLSGTSYEQYF TGTGCCAGCAGCTTGAGCGGGACCTCGTACGAGCAGTACTTC
. TRBJ2-3 . TRBV6-5 14 CASSTTPSTDTQYF TGTGCCAGCAGCACCACTCCTAGCACAGATACGCAGTATTTT
. TRBJ2-7 once TRBV7-2 15 CASSFGQPGAYEQYF TGTGCCAGCAGCTTTGGACAGCCCGGAGCCTACGAGCAGTACTTC
. TRBJ2-2 . TRBV6-5 12 CASSHRTGELFF TGTGCCAGCAGCCACCGGACCGGGGAGCTGTTTTTT
TRBD1 TRBJ2-2 . TRBV29-1 16 CSVDGQGTGGTGELFF TGCAGCGTCGACGGTCAAGGGACAGGGGGCACCGGGGAGCTGTTTTTT
TRBD1 TRBJ1-1 . TRBV27 15 CASRPRTGRNTEAFF TGTGCCAGCAGACCTCGGACAGGTCGGAACACTGAAGCTTTCTTT
TRBD1 TRBJ2-2 . TRBV10-3 15 CAINRPGQGTGELFF TGTGCCATCAATCGACCGGGACAGGGGACCGGGGAGCTGTTTTTT
. TRBJ1-3 . TRBV19 12 CASSISGNTIYF TGTGCCAGTAGTATCAGTGGAAACACCATATATTTT
. TRBJ2-5 . TRBV27 14 CASSSVAEVETQYF TGTGCCAGCAGTTCTGTCGCGGAGGTAGAGACCCAGTACTTC
TRBD2 TRBJ2-4 . TRBV7-2 16 CASSLGLAGGGNIQYF TGTGCCAGCAGCCTGGGGCTAGCGGGAGGGGGAAACATTCAGTACTTC
. TRBJ2-7 . TRBV4-1 16 CASSQDSGTSLGEQYF TGCGCCAGCAGCCAAGATTCCGGGACATCTCTAGGCGAGCAGTACTTC
TRBD2 TRBJ2-2 . TRBV2 15 CASSAGGSRTGELFF TGTGCCAGCTCAGCGGGGGGAAGCAGGACCGGGGAGCTGTTTTTT
TRBD1 TRBJ1-2 . TRBV6-1 12 CASGRQGYGYTF TGTGCCAGCGGCCGACAGGGCTATGGCTACACCTTC
. TRBJ1-1 . TRBV5-1 13 CASTRRGPAEAFF TGCGCCAGCACCCGAAGGGGCCCTGCCGAAGCTTTCTTT
TRBD2 TRBJ2-1 once TRBV4-3 18 CASSQGGPGLASYNEQFF TGCGCCAGCAGCCAAGGAGGGCCGGGACTAGCGTCCTACAATGAGCAGTTCTTC
TRBD1 TRBJ1-1 few TRBV28 17 CASSSPTGAGMNTEAFF TGTGCCAGCAGTTCACCCACAGGGGCTGGGATGAACACTGAAGCTTTCTTT
. TRBJ2-5 . TRBV5-1 14 CASNVTVSLQTQYF TGCGCCAGCAACGTGACAGTTTCCCTTCAGACCCAGTACTTC
. TRBJ2-7 . TRBV27 12 CASWTDQYEQYF TGTGCCAGCTGGACAGACCAGTACGAGCAGTACTTC
. TRBJ1-5 . TRBV2 15 CASSAGGSGYQPQHF TGTGCCAGCAGCGCCGGGGGGTCGGGGTATCAGCCCCAGCATTTT
. TRBJ2-7 . TRBV30 12 CAWSLARVEQYF TGTGCCTGGAGTCTTGCACGGGTCGAGCAGTACTTC
TRBD1 TRBJ2-7 . TRBV30 13 CAWSLGQAGEQYF TGTGCCTGGAGTCTGGGACAGGCTGGCGAGCAGTACTTC
. TRBJ1-2 once TRBV5-1 14 CASSFVAASYGYTF TGCGCCAGCAGCTTCGTTGCAGCTAGTTATGGCTACACCTTC
TRBD1 TRBJ1-4 . TRBV2 14 CASTPRTGVGKLFF TGTGCCAGCACCCCCCGGACAGGGGTAGGAAAGCTGTTTTTT
TRBD1 TRBJ2-3 . TRBV5-5 16 CASSFRQGASTDTQYF TGTGCCAGCAGCTTTCGACAGGGGGCAAGCACAGATACGCAGTATTTT
. TRBJ2-1 . TRBV7-6 12 CASSLRDNEQFF TGTGCCAGCAGCCTTCGGGACAATGAGCAGTTCTTC
. TRBJ2-7 . TRBV6-1 15 CASWGGPAGSYEQYF TGTGCCTCCTGGGGGGGGCCTGCGGGCTCCTACGAGCAGTACTTC
. TRBJ1-6 few TRBV28 15 CASSLDPQGASPLHF TGTGCCAGCAGTTTAGACCCCCAAGGGGCTTCACCCCTCCACTTT